Below, 10 T cell receptor beta chains from the same sample are listed, as sequenced in a study of blood T cells in healthy people across ages. The use of a sample-barcoded 5' primer and a J-beta primer mix characterized a second PCR of about 7 to 12 cycles. TCRdb processed the 5' RACE reads anew with MiXCR; each CDR3 protein has one entry. This table holds 750,000 to 850,000 distinct CDR3 sequences, 20% to 30% found once. This sample also appeared in a second study, on T cells of mothers and their children.

The source material was blood. The source is a boy aged 5-17 years in good health.

This chain connects TRBV20-1 to TRBJ1-2; D is unclear. The V end lost 0 bases, the J end lost 4 bases, and 15 bases lay between the germline ends. Germline-derived CDR1 and CDR2 are DFQATT and SNEGSKA (reference sequence). The CDR3 length is 15 residues. The CDR3 reads CSARDLGGTFYGYTF. CDR3 sequence (DNA): TGCAGTGCTAGAGATCTCGGAGGTACCTTCTATGGCTACACCTTC.

This clonotype was found a few times. V is TRBV10-3 and J is TRBJ2-7; D not resolved. This CDR3 contains 12 residues. V lost 3 bases and J 5 bases, leaving 8 bases between the germline ends. Germline V CDR1 and CDR2: ENHRY, SYGVKD. Here the CDR3 DNA reads TGTGCCATCAGTGATAGTTGGGACGAGCAGTACTTC. The encoded protein is CAISDSWDEQYF.

This clonotype was observed a handful of times. The rearrangement joins TRBV5-1 to TRBJ2-5; D is possibly TRBD1 or TRBD2 (5 bases each). The DNA matches TRBJ2-1 better at its end, which makes the J call doubtful. The CDR3 has 18 amino acids. Per germline, CDR1 SGHRS and CDR2 YFSETQ. The CDR3 nucleotides read TGCGCCAGCAGCCAACAGGAGGCTATACCCGTCGTCTACAATGAGCAGTTCTTC. This gives the protein CASSQQEAIPVVYNEQFF.

This chain links TRBV28 with TRBJ2-7, with TRBD2 matching 7 bases. The CDR3 consists of 13 residues. J was trimmed by 5 bases and V by 1 base; bases with no gene match: 2. CDR1 and CDR2 from the germline V gene are MDHEN and SYDVKM. In DNA, the CDR3 is TGTGCCAGCAGTTTATTTGGGGGGGACGAGCAGTACTTC. It is translated as CASSLFGGDEQYF.

The rearrangement uses TRBV20-1 and TRBJ2-2; D remains unclear. The CDR3 is 13 residues long. In germline, CDR1 is DFQATT, CDR2 SNEGSKA (reference sequence). As DNA, the CDR3 is TGCAGCGTATCTTCACCCCTAGCCGGGGAGCTGTTTTTT. As protein: CSVSSPLAGELFF.

V is TRBV2 and J is TRBJ2-4; 7 bases fit TRBD2. With 7 bases clipped from V and 8 bases from J, the junction kept 5 bases outside the gene matches. CDR3 length: 12 residues. The germline V gene has CDR1 SNHLY and CDR2 FYNNEI. The CDR3 loop reads CASKGEGYIQYF. CDR3 DNA sequence: TGTGCCAGCAAAGGGGAGGGTTACATTCAGTACTTC.

The genes are TRBV4-2 and TRBJ2-5, with 8 bases matching TRBD2. Looked up from germline, CDR1 is LGHNA and CDR2 is YNFKEQ. The CDR3 runs 15 residues. Losses at the gene ends were 1 base for V and 2 bases for J; bases not matched to a gene: 3. For the CDR3, the DNA is TGTGCCAGCAGCCAAGCGGGGGGGCAACAAGAGACCCAGTACTTC. Protein product: CASSQAGGQQETQYF.

In its sample, this clonotype was seen a few times. The chain combines TRBV12-3 or TRBV12-4 with TRBJ2-3, with a possible D match to TRBD1 (6 bases). Trimming removed 6 bases from V and 4 bases from J, with 11 bases in between. This CDR3 is built from 13 residues. Here the CDR3 reads CASRPSGADTQYF. The CDR3 nucleotides are TGTGCCAGCAGACCCTCAGGGGCAGATACGCAGTATTTT.

This chain links TRBV12-3 or TRBV12-4 with TRBJ2-1; 7 positions match TRBD1. TRBJ2-5 matches the DNA end more closely, so the J call is doubtful. The CDR3 covers 16 residues. The CDR3 loop reads CASSLGLRDRQETQYF. The CDR3 DNA follows: TGTGCCAGCAGTTTAGGCCTCCGGGACAGACAAGAGACCCAGTACTTC.

There are a few counts of this clonotype. The gene calls are TRBV7-9 and TRBJ1-1, with D perhaps TRBD1 (5 bases). Germline V lookup: CDR1 SEHNR, CDR2 FQNEAQ (reference sequence). The CDR3 runs to 13 residues. The V end was cut by 10 bases, the J end by 0 bases, with 12 bases between. CDR3 region: CATLGEMNTEAFF. CDR3 coding DNA: TGTGCCACCCTGGGGGAGATGAACACTGAAGCTTTCTTT.